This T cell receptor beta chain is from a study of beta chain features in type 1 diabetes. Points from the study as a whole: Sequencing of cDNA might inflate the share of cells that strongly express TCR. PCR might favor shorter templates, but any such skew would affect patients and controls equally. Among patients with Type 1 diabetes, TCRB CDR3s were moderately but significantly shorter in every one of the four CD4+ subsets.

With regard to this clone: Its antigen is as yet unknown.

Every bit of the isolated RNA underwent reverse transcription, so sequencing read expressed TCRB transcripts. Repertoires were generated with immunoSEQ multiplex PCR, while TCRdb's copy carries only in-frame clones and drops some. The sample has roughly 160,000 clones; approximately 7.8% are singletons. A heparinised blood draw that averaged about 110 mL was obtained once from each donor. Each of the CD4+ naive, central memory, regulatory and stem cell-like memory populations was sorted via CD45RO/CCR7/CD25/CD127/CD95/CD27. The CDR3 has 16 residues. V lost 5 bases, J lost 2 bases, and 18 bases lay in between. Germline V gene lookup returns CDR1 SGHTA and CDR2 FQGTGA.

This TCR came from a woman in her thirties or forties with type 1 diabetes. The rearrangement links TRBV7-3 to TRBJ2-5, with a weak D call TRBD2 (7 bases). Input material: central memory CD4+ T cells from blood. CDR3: CASSTSSGGGQETQYF. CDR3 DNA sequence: TGTGCCAGCAGCACCTCTAGCGGAGGGGGGCAAGAGACCCAGTACTTC.